A selection of T cell receptor beta chains follows, all from one sample in a study of blood T cell repertoires in COVID-19. Measured with immunoSEQ multiplex PCR; TCRdb has only the in-frame clones, and not every one. The sample lists 90,000 to 130,000 clones; over 75% were seen once. Sequenced material: peripheral blood. The receptors stem from a human donor in a cohort sampled during active COVID-19. Each CDR3 is given with its conserved first and last residue. D genes are given only for firm matches. For some rows the clone size is stated as once, few or many, or as a class when expanded; others skip it.

j_call clone_size d_call v_call cdr3_aa cdr3_nt
TRBJ2-7 - - TRBV19 CASSQEAGVSYEQYF TGTGCCAGTAGTCAAGAGGCCGGGGTATCCTACGAGCAGTACTTC
TRBJ1-1 once - TRBV29-1 CSVSRGYTEAFF TGCAGCGTTTCGAGAGGATACACTGAAGCTTTCTTT
TRBJ2-1 - TRBD2 TRBV20-1 CSASPVHSGSSYNEQFF TGCAGTGCTAGTCCGGTTCATAGCGGGAGCTCCTACAATGAGCAGTTCTTC
TRBJ1-1 - - TRBV2 CASSEKQVNTEAFF TGTGCCAGCAGTGAGAAACAGGTGAACACTGAAGCTTTCTTT
TRBJ1-3 once - TRBV6-6 CAGRGGNTIYF TGTGCCGGGCGGGGGGGAAACACCATATATTTT
TRBJ2-5 - - TRBV5-4 CASSRDQGPGETQYF TGTGCCAGCAGCAGAGACCAGGGGCCTGGGGAGACCCAGTACTTC
TRBJ1-3 once TRBD1 TRBV28 CASSLSLQGAGNTIYF TGTGCCAGCAGTTTATCCCTACAGGGGGCTGGAAACACCATATATTTT
TRBJ2-7 - TRBD1 TRBV10-2 CASRGQGRGEQYF TGCGCCAGCAGGGGACAGGGGCGGGGAGAGCAGTACTTC
TRBJ2-2 - TRBD1 TRBV5-8 CASSTRQGYLNTGELFF TGTGCCAGCAGCACCCGACAGGGCTACCTGAACACCGGGGAGCTGTTTTTT
TRBJ2-5 - TRBD2 TRBV6-5 CASSYLAGGLETQYF TGTGCCAGCAGTTACTTAGCGGGAGGATTAGAGACCCAGTACTTC
TRBJ2-1 - - TRBV10-2 CASSEANNEQFF TGCGCCAGCAGTGAAGCCAACAATGAGCAGTTCTTC
TRBJ2-7 - - TRBV7-6 CASSPVGGSYEQYF TGTGCCAGCAGCCCTGTGGGGGGCTCCTACGAGCAGTACTTC
TRBJ1-4 - - TRBV6-1 CASSEASEEKLFF TGTGCCAGCAGTGAAGCAAGTGAGGAAAAACTGTTTTTT
TRBJ2-1 - TRBD2 TRBV6-5 CATYDGASGRNEQFF TGTGCCACCTACGACGGGGCTAGCGGGAGGAATGAGCAGTTCTTC